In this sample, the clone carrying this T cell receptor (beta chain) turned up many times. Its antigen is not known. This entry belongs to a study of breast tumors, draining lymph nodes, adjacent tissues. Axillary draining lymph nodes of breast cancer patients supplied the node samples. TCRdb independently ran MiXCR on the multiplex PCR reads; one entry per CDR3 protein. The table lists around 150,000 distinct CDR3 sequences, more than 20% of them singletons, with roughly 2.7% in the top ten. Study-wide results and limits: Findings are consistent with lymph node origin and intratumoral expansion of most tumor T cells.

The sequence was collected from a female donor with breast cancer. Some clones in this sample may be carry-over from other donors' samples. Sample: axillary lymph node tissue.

The CDR3 nucleotides are TGCGCCAGCAGCTTGGGGGAGTCCTCCTACAATGAGCAGTTCTTC. It specifies CASSLGESSYNEQFF. This chain connects TRBV5-1 to TRBJ2-1; a weak D match, TRBD2 (5 bases). CDR1 SGHRS and CDR2 YFSETQ come from the germline V gene. The CDR3 is 15 residues long. V lost 0 bases to trimming and J lost 0 bases, with 7 bases between them.